The entry that follows covers one T cell receptor (beta chain) sequence. A single count supports this clone. There is no known antigen for this receptor. No base qualities exist here, and no much larger clone lies one base off it. TCRbeta CDR3 regions were amplified from genomic DNA by means of the immunoSEQ Assay, a bias-controlled multiplex PCR. Regarding the original processing steps: The number of nucleated cells in each sample was estimated from the amplification of reference gene primers within the assay. To quantify the absolute abundance of each unique TCRbeta CDR3 rearrangement, sequence reads were collapsed and filtered. For each sample, productive Simpson clonality was calculated by taking the square root of Simpson's diversity index across productive rearrangements. Held by TCRdb, this immuneACCESS table contains in-frame sequences only and omits some clones. Under half of the omission traces to an unresolved V gene where checked; the cause of the rest is unknown. V, J and clone size reflect that table, while D and trimming were determined from the DNA. Present in this sample are roughly 250,000 clones, about 80% of which were seen just once. The top ten hold 6% to 9.5% of the sample.

The sample originates from a study of blood T cell repertoires in COVID-19 (TCRdb year 2020). Concerning the study at large: The collaborator samples originated in the United States, Italy and Spain and spanned the acute and convalescent phases of COVID-19. The prospective study material was composed of cDNA or gDNA derived from T cells, B-cell-depleted T cells, or PBMCs. Subjects who had been exposed to COVID-19, were actively infected with it, or had recovered from it provided the deeply sampled blood TCRbeta repertoires that made up the dataset. The repertoires were made available in a free public database intended to serve as a resource for research on the immune response to SARS-CoV-2. Samples came from the ongoing ImmuneRACE study (first 160 participants) plus 1,254 subjects from 6 global collaborators. The sample metadata nearly always contained a de-identified subject ID, COVID-19 status, age in years and sex. Where available, HLA class I and class II types were obtained from metadata supplied by the sample provider rather than from assay-based typing.

CDR3 length: 14 amino acids, cysteine to phenylalanine. The kept DNA is CDR3 alone, 42 bases in frame from the first base. Unmatched junction bases come to 6, with V trimmed by 4 bases and J by 5 bases. The germline V gene encodes CDR1 SGHAT and CDR2 FQNNGV. Each collaborating institution followed its own protocols to collect whole blood in K2EDTA tubes. For TCRbeta analysis, collaborators shipped samples as frozen whole blood, isolated PBMCs, or DNA extracted from either of those sample types. What the study reported, not specific to this receptor: The quantity of clinical and demographic metadata differed by source and by participant and was supplied without curation.

The sample comprised peripheral blood. The clonotype originates from a woman aged 50 to 65 with acute or convalescent COVID-19. The rearranged chain carries TRBV11-2 and TRBJ2-7; TRBD1 lines up with 9 middle nucleotides. The DNA sequence is given as TGTGCCAGCAGCTCCTACAGGGGGCTGAACGAGCAGTACTTC. The resulting protein is CASSSYRGLNEQYF.